These 6 T cell receptor beta chains were sequenced from one sample in a study of T cell repertoires in cytomegalovirus infection. TCRdb re-derived calls from the reads in MiXCR, one entry per CDR3 protein. The sample has approximately 550,000 distinct CDR3 sequences, approximately 17% seen once. Source material: CD8+ T cells from PBMCs. Source of these receptors: a human donor in good health (CMV status not recorded). Some clones in this sample may be carry-over from other donors' samples.

This clonotype was seen a few times. The chain employs TRBV19 and TRBJ2-7; 9 bases are shared with TRBD1. This CDR3 comprises 13 residues. Germline V lookup: CDR1 LNHDA, CDR2 SQIVND (reference sequence). Trimming took 7 bases from V and 3 from J; bases not matched to a gene: 4. The CDR3 reads CASTGTGIYEQYF. CDR3 nucleotide sequence: TGTGCCAGTACAGGGACAGGGATCTACGAGCAGTACTTC.

This clonotype was observed at least ten times. The chain employs TRBV7-9 and TRBJ2-7, with 9 bases identical to TRBD1. Germline CDR1 SEHNR, CDR2 FQNEAQ (reference sequence). With V trimmed by 5 bases and J by 2 bases, 7 bases remained unmatched. The length of the CDR3 is 15 residues. CDR3 bases: TGTGCCAGCAGCGCTGGGACAGGGATCCCCTACGAGCAGTACTTC. Translating gives CASSAGTGIPYEQYF.

This clonotype was detected many times. The chain recombines TRBV12-3 or TRBV12-4 with TRBJ2-5; D gene ambiguous. The CDR3 is made up of 12 amino acids. V lost 3 bases and J lost 4, with 6 bases in between. Here the CDR3 DNA reads TGTGCCAGCAGTTTGGACGGAGAGACCCAGTACTTC. Protein sequence: CASSLDGETQYF.

This clonotype showed up many times. The chain is built from TRBV5-4 and TRBJ1-1, with D perhaps TRBD1 (6 bases). This CDR3 comprises 15 residues. Germline V CDR1 and CDR2: SGHNT, YYREEE (reference sequence). The V end lost 9 bases, the J end lost 4 bases, and 22 bases lay between the germline ends. CDR3 nucleotide sequence: TGTGCCATCCTTCCGGCGGGGGGCGGTGGCACTGAAGCTTTCTTT. Amino acid sequence: CAILPAGGGGTEAFF. Full variable domain (rest looked up from reference TRBV5-4 and TRBJ1-1): ETGVTQSPTHLIKTRGQQVTLRCSSQSGHNTVSWYQQALGQGPQFIFQYYREEENGRGNFPPRFSGLQFPNYSSELNVNALELDDSALYLCAILPAGGGGTEAFFGQGTRLTVV.

The chain joins TRBV5-6 to TRBJ1-1; no reliable D call. CDR1 is SGHDT and CDR2 is YYEEEE in the germline V gene. This CDR3 is built from 12 residues. V was clipped by 6 bases and J by 1 base, with 7 bases between them. CDR3 sequence reads: CASTAENTEAFF. The CDR3 DNA follows: TGTGCCAGCACCGCTGAGAACACTGAAGCTTTCTTT.

This chain links TRBV9 with TRBJ1-2; 8 bases match TRBD1. Trimming cost V 3 bases and J 5 bases; bases outside gene matches: 9. The CDR3 covers 15 residues. The germline V gene encodes CDR1 SGDLS and CDR2 YYNGEE. CDR3 in amino acids: CASSGGGTGGYGYTF. CDR3 sequence (DNA): TGTGCCAGCAGCGGGGGGGGGACAGGCGGATATGGCTACACCTTC.